A selection of T cell receptor beta chains follows, all from one sample in a study of early T cells in non-severe SARS-CoV-2 infection. TCRdb recomputed calls from the 5' RACE reads with MiXCR, one row per CDR3 protein. The table includes 55,000 to 85,000 distinct CDR3 sequences, approximately 13% detected once. The sequenced sample consisted of whole blood. The source of these receptors is an adult who was a healthcare worker with PCR-confirmed SARS-CoV-2 infection or an uninfected control (not recorded which). Each CDR3 is given with its conserved first and last residue. A D gene is named only where the DNA matches it firmly. Part of the rows lack a size; the others show once, few, many or a class for expanded clones.

V	size	D	J	CDR3	DNA
TRBV28	NA	TRBD2	TRBJ2-1	CASSSLAGSSYNEQFF	TGTGCCAGCAGTTCCCTAGCGGGGAGCTCCTACAATGAGCAGTTCTTC
TRBV6-2/TRBV6-3	NA	TRBD2	TRBJ2-7	CASKSAGDEQYF	TGTGCCAGCAAGAGCGCGGGGGACGAGCAGTACTTC
TRBV6-2/TRBV6-3	NA	TRBD1	TRBJ1-2	CASSSGGIGYTF	TGTGCCAGCAGTTCAGGGGGCATTGGCTACACCTTC
TRBV15	many	NA	TRBJ2-3	CATSRDPSGVTDTQYF	TGTGCCACCAGCAGAGATCCGTCAGGGGTTACAGATACGCAGTATTTT
TRBV9	few	TRBD2	TRBJ2-3	CASAPAGFHTDTQYF	TGTGCCAGCGCCCCAGCGGGGTTTCACACAGATACGCAGTATTTT
TRBV6-2/TRBV6-3	NA	NA	TRBJ2-7	CASSLGRVYEQYF	TGTGCCAGCAGTTTGGGCAGGGTCTACGAGCAGTACTTC
TRBV7-3	few	NA	TRBJ1-3	CASSLGSSGNTIYF	TGTGCCAGCAGCTTGGGAAGCTCTGGAAACACCATATATTTT
TRBV28	many	NA	TRBJ2-3	CASSGPYTQYF	TGTGCCAGCAGTGGACCTTATACGCAGTATTTT
TRBV6-5	few	NA	TRBJ1-2	CASSYSPEDSGYTF	TGTGCCAGCAGTTATTCTCCCGAAGACAGTGGCTACACCTTC
TRBV6-5	few	NA	TRBJ1-2	CASRRQSGTPGGYTF	TGTGCCAGCAGACGTCAGTCCGGGACCCCTGGTGGCTACACCTTC
TRBV12-3/TRBV12-4	few	NA	TRBJ1-1	CASRGRTGRTEAFF	TGTGCCAGCAGGGGGAGAACAGGGAGGACTGAAGCTTTCTTT
TRBV27	NA	NA	TRBJ1-6	CASSLRGVSPLHF	TGTGCCAGCAGTTTACGTGGGGTCTCACCCCTCCACTTT
TRBV11-2	few	NA	TRBJ1-1	CASSSYGTHQNTEAFF	TGTGCCAGCAGCTCGTACGGGACCCACCAGAACACTGAAGCTTTCTTT
TRBV6-5	few	TRBD1	TRBJ1-2	CASSYSTGGFGYTF	TGTGCCAGCAGTTACTCTACAGGGGGCTTTGGCTACACCTTC
TRBV6-1	few	TRBD1	TRBJ2-1	CASSGGTGWNEQFF	TGTGCCAGCAGTGGCGGGACAGGGTGGAATGAGCAGTTCTTC
TRBV2	NA	TRBD2	TRBJ2-5	CASSDTSGRTETQYF	TGTGCCAGCAGTGACACTAGCGGGAGAACGGAGACCCAGTACTTC
TRBV6-1	few	NA	TRBJ1-2	CASSEDSDRWIRYYGYTF	TGTGCCAGCAGTGAGGATAGCGACAGGTGGATTAGGTACTATGGCTACACCTTC
TRBV7-9	many	TRBD2	TRBJ2-5	CASSLSPRLAPQETQYF	TGTGCCAGCAGCTTATCGCCCAGACTAGCCCCACAAGAGACCCAGTACTTC
TRBV6-6	many	NA	TRBJ2-3	CASSFLDTQYF	TGTGCCAGCAGTTTTTTGGATACGCAGTATTTT
TRBV19	NA	TRBD2	TRBJ2-3	CTSSIDGPTGGAYTQYF	TGTACCAGTAGTATAGATGGCCCTACCGGGGGGGCTTATACGCAGTATTTT
TRBV2	few	NA	TRBJ1-5	CASSGEGRGISNQPQHF	TGTGCCAGCAGTGGTGAGGGGAGAGGTATTAGCAATCAGCCCCAGCATTTT
TRBV29-1	few	NA	TRBJ1-1	CSVAALTEAFF	TGCAGCGTTGCGGCGCTTACTGAAGCTTTCTTT
TRBV10-3	few	NA	TRBJ1-1	CAISEYSLNTEAFF	TGTGCCATCAGTGAGTACAGTTTAAACACTGAAGCTTTCTTT
TRBV12-3/TRBV12-4	NA	NA	TRBJ1-1	CASSETEVTEAFF	TGTGCCAGCAGCGAGACTGAGGTCACTGAAGCTTTCTTT
TRBV9	NA	NA	TRBJ2-3	CASSVRLTDTQYF	TGTGCCAGCAGCGTTCGGTTGACAGATACGCAGTATTTT
TRBV12-3/TRBV12-4	NA	NA	TRBJ2-3	CASSSDRDTQYF	TGTGCCAGCAGTTCGGACAGAGATACGCAGTATTTT
TRBV20-1	NA	NA	TRBJ2-2	CSARDPRGGRNTGELFF	TGCAGTGCTAGAGATCCCAGAGGGGGAAGGAACACCGGGGAGCTGTTTTTT
TRBV19	NA	TRBD1	TRBJ2-1	CASISGQGRYEQFF	TGTGCCAGTATTTCAGGACAGGGGAGATATGAGCAGTTCTTC
TRBV12-3/TRBV12-4	NA	NA	TRBJ2-1	CASSLSGHSYNEQFF	TGTGCCAGCAGTTTATCGGGACACTCCTACAATGAGCAGTTCTTC
TRBV6-6	many	TRBD1	TRBJ2-7	CASSQDRVSHEQYF	TGTGCCAGCAGCCAAGACAGGGTGTCCCACGAGCAGTACTTC
TRBV28	NA	NA	TRBJ2-7	CASSFVRPYEQYF	TGTGCCAGCAGTTTTGTCCGGCCTTACGAGCAGTACTTC
TRBV7-9	many	TRBD1	TRBJ2-6	CASSFRTGTGAFTGANVLTF	TGTGCCAGCAGCTTTAGGACCGGGACAGGGGCTTTTACTGGGGCCAACGTCCTGACTTTC
TRBV10-3	many	NA	TRBJ2-3	CAISEVRGLDTQYF	TGTGCCATCAGTGAGGTGCGGGGCTTAGATACGCAGTATTTT
TRBV29-1	medium-sized	NA	TRBJ2-3	CSVEGQATDTQYF	TGCAGCGTTGAAGGACAGGCCACAGATACGCAGTATTTT
TRBV5-1	NA	NA	TRBJ1-5	CASSYSGASNQPQHF	TGCGCCAGCAGCTATTCGGGCGCTAGCAATCAGCCCCAGCATTTT
TRBV29-1	few	NA	TRBJ1-1	CSVIVGHRTEAFF	TGCAGCGTTATTGTCGGGCACCGCACTGAAGCTTTCTTT
TRBV7-9	NA	NA	TRBJ1-4	CASSLAVTDEKLFF	TGTGCCAGCAGCTTAGCGGTCACAGATGAAAAACTGTTTTTT
TRBV6-5	NA	TRBD2	TRBJ2-1	CASSYTSGAGDKQFF	TGTGCCAGCAGTTATACTAGCGGAGCGGGGGATAAGCAGTTCTTC
TRBV15	NA	TRBD2	TRBJ2-5	CATTPGLAGLETQYF	TGTGCCACCACTCCCGGACTAGCGGGACTGGAGACCCAGTACTTC
TRBV18	NA	TRBD2	TRBJ2-3	CASSLLADIYTDTQYF	TGTGCCAGCTCACTACTAGCGGATATCTACACAGATACGCAGTATTTT
TRBV7-6	NA	NA	TRBJ2-3	CAGTPGVRTDTQYF	TGTGCCGGCACCCCAGGGGTGCGGACAGATACGCAGTATTTT
TRBV6-5	many	NA	TRBJ1-6	CASSVHRASGSPLHF	TGTGCCAGCAGTGTTCATCGGGCCTCAGGGTCACCCCTCCACTTT
TRBV5-1	few	TRBD1	TRBJ1-6	CASSVDRGASPLHF	TGCGCCAGCAGCGTCGACAGGGGAGCTTCACCCCTCCACTTT
TRBV29-1	many	NA	TRBJ1-1	CSVEEGGRPMNTEAFF	TGCAGCGTTGAAGAGGGAGGCAGGCCTATGAACACTGAAGCTTTCTTT
TRBV7-9	many	NA	TRBJ1-1	CASSLVTGEAFF	TGTGCCAGCAGCTTAGTCACAGGTGAAGCTTTCTTT
TRBV28	many	TRBD1	TRBJ2-7	CASRDFGTGHSYEQYF	TGTGCCAGCAGAGACTTTGGGACAGGACACTCCTACGAGCAGTACTTC
TRBV29-1	many	NA	TRBJ2-6	CSAQGSGANVLTF	TGCAGCGCCCAGGGTTCTGGGGCCAACGTCCTGACTTTC
TRBV14	NA	NA	TRBJ2-1	CASSQGHEQFF	TGTGCCAGCTCCCAGGGGCATGAGCAGTTCTTC
TRBV11-1	NA	NA	TRBJ2-7	CASSRRRPPYEQYF	TGTGCCAGCAGCCGCCGTCGTCCCCCCTACGAGCAGTACTTC
TRBV20-1	NA	NA	TRBJ2-1	CRASDGVKNEQFF	TGCAGAGCTAGTGACGGGGTTAAGAATGAGCAGTTCTTC
TRBV7-9	few	TRBD1	TRBJ2-3	CAIPSGQSTDTQYF	TGTGCCATTCCGTCGGGACAGAGCACAGATACGCAGTATTTT
TRBV5-4	NA	TRBD1	TRBJ2-5	CASSRGGAGSETQYF	TGTGCCAGCAGCCGAGGGGGCGCTGGATCAGAGACCCAGTACTTC
TRBV4-1	NA	NA	TRBJ2-3	CASSQVGPDTQYF	TGCGCCAGCAGCCAAGTTGGGCCTGATACGCAGTATTTT
TRBV29-1	few	TRBD1	TRBJ2-1	CSVEVQGAPSEQFF	TGCAGCGTTGAAGTCCAGGGGGCGCCAAGTGAGCAGTTCTTC
TRBV9	many	NA	TRBJ2-7	CASSVGLRTTDHEQYF	TGTGCCAGCAGCGTAGGCCTCCGCACTACGGACCACGAGCAGTACTTC